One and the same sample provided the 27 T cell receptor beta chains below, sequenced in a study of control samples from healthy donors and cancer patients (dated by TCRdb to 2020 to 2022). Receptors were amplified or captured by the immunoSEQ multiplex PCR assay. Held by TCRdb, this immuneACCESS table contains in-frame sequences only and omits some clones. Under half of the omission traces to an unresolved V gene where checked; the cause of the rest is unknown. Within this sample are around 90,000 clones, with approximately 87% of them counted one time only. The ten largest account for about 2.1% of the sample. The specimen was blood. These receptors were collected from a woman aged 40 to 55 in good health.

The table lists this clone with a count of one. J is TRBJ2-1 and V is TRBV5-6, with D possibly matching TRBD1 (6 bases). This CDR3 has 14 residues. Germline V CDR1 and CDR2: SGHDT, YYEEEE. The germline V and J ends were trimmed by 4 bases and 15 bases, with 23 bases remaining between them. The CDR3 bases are TGTGCCAGCAGCCTAATCAGGGGACCGGGACGGAGGTTCTTC. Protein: CASSLIRGPGRRFF.

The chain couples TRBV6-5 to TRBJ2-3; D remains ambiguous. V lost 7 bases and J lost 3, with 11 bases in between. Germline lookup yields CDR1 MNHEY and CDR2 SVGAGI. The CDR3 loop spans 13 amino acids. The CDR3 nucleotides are TGTGCCAGCAATTTCCGGTTGACAGATACGCAGTATTTT. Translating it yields CASNFRLTDTQYF.

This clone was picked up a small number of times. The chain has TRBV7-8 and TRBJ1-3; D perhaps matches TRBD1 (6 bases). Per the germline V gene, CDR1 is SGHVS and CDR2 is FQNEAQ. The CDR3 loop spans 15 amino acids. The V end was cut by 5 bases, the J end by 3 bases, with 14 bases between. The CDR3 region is CASSPWGGSGNTIYF. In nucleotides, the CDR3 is TGTGCCAGCAGCCCCTGGGGGGGCAGTGGAAACACCATATATTTT.

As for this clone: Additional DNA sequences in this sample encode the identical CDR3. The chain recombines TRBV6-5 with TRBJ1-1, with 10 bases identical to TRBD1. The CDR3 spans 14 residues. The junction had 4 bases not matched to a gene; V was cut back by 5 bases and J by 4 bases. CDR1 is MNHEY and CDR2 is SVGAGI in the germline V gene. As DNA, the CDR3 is TGTGCCAGCAGTAGACAGGGGGCGGGCACTGAAGCTTTCTTT. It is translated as CASSRQGAGTEAFF.

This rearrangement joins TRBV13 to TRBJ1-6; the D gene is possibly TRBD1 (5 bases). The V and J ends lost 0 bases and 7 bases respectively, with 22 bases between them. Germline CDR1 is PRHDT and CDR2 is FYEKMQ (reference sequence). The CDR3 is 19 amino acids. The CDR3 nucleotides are TGTGCCAGCAGCTTAGGCCTGGGAGGGGCAAAGCTGTGGAATTCACCCCTCCACTTT. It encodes CASSLGLGGAKLWNSPLHF. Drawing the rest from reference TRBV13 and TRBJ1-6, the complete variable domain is AAGVIQSPRHLIKEKRETATLKCYPIPRHDTVYWYQQGPGQDPQFLISFYEKMQSDKGSIPDRFSAQQFSDYHSELNMSSLELGDSALYFCASSLGLGGAKLWNSPLHFGNGTRLTVT.

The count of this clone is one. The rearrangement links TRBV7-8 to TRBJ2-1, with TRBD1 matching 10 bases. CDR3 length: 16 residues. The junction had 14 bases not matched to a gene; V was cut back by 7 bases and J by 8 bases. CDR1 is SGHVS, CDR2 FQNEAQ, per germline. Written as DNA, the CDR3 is TGTGCCAGCACCCCCCCCCGGGACAGGGGTTTGGATGAGCAGTTCTTC. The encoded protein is CASTPPRDRGLDEQFF.

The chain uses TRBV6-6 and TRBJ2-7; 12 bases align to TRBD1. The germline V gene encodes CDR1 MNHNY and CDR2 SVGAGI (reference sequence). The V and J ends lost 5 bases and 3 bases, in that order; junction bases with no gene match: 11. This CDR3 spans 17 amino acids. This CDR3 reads CASSPRDRGPLNYEQYF. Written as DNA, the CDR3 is TGTGCCAGCAGTCCCCGGGACAGGGGGCCTTTGAACTACGAGCAGTACTTC.

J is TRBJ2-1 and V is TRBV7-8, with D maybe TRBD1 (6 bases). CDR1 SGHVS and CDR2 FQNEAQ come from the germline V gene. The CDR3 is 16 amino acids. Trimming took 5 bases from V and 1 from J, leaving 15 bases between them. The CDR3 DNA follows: TGTGCCAGCAGCGCCGACAGGAGGATTTCCTACAATGAGCAGTTCTTC. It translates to CASSADRRISYNEQFF.

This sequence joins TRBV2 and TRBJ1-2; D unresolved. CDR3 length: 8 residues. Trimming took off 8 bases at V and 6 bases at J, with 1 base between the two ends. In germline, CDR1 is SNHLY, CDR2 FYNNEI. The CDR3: CASDGYTF. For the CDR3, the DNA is TGTGCCAGCGATGGCTACACCTTC.

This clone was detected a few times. The CDR3 DNA reads TGCGCCAGCAGCCCGAACGCAGATAACTATGGCTACACCTTC. Translating gives CASSPNADNYGYTF. The chain has TRBV4-1 and TRBJ1-2; D is ambiguous. CDR3 length: 14 amino acids. Germline V lookup: CDR1 MGHRA, CDR2 YSYEKL. Deletions cut 4 bases from V and 1 base from J, with 10 bases between.

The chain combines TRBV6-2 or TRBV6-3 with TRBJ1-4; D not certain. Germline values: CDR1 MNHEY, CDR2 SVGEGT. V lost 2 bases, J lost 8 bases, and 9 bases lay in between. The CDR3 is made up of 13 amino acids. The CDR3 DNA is TGTGCCAGCAGTTACGAAAACGGGGAAAAACTGTTTTTT. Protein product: CASSYENGEKLFF.

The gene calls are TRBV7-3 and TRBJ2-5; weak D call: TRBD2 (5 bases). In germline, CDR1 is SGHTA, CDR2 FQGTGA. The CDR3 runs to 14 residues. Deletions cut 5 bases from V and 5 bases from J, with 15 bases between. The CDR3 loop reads CASSPGVGWETQYF. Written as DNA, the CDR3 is TGTGCCAGCAGCCCCGGGGTGGGATGGGAGACCCAGTACTTC.

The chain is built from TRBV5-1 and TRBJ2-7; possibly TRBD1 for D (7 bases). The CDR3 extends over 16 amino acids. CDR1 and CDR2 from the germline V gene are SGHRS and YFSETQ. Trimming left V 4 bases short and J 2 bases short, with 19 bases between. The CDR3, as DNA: TGCGCCAGCAGCCCCCAGGGGGTAGGGGGGACCTACGAGCAGTACTTC. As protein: CASSPQGVGGTYEQYF. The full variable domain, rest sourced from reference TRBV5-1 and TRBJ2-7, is KAGVTQTPRYLIKTRGQQVTLSCSPISGHRSVSWYQQTPGQGLQFLFEYFSETQRNKGNFPGRFSGRQFSNSRSEMNVSTLELGDSALYLCASSPQGVGGTYEQYFGPGTRLTVT.

CDR3: CATSSSDATNEKLFF. As DNA, the CDR3 is TGTGCCACCAGTTCCTCGGATGCAACTAATGAAAAACTGTTTTTT. The rearrangement joins TRBV24-1 to TRBJ1-4; D gene uncertain. Germline V CDR1 and CDR2: KGHDR, SFDVKD. Trimming removed 6 bases at V and 0 bases at J, with 10 bases between. The CDR3 has 15 residues.

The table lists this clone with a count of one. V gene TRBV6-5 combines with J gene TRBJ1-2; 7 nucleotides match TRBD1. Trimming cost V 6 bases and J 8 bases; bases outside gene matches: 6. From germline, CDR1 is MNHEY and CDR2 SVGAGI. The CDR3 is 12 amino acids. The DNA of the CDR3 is TGTGCCAGCAGATCAGGGGGATTCGGCTACACCTTC. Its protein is CASRSGGFGYTF.

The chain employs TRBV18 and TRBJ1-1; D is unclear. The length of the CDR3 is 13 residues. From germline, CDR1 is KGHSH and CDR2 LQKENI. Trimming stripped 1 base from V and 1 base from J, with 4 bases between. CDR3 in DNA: TGTGCCAGCTCACCACAGGAGAACACTGAAGCTTTCTTT. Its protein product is CASSPQENTEAFF.

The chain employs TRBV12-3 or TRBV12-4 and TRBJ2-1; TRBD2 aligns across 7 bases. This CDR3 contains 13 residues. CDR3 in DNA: TGTGCTGCCCGGCGGGGGTCCTACAATGAGCAGTTCTTC. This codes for CAARRGSYNEQFF.

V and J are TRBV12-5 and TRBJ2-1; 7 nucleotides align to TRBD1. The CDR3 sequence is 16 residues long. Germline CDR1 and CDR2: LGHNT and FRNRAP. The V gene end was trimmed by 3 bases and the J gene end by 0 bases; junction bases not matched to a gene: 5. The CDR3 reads CASGFRAGGSYNEQFF. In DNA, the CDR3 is TGTGCTAGTGGTTTCCGCGCAGGGGGCTCCTACAATGAGCAGTTCTTC.

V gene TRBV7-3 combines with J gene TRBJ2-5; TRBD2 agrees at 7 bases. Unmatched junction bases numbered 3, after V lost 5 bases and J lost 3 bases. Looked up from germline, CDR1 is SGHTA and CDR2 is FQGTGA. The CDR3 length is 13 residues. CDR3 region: CASSPTSEETQYF. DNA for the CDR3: TGTGCCAGCAGCCCAACTAGCGAAGAGACCCAGTACTTC.

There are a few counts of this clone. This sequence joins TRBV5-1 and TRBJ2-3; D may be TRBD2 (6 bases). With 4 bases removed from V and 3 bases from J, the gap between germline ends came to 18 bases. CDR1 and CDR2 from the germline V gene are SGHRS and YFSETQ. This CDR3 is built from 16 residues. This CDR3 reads CASSAGLAGRTDTQYF. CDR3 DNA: TGCGCCAGCAGCGCGGGCCTGGCGGGGCGTACAGATACGCAGTATTTT.

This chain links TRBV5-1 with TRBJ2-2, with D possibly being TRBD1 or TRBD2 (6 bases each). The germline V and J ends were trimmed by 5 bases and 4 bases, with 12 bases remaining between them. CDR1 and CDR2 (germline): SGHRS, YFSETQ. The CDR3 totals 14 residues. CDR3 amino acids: CASREPGATGELFF. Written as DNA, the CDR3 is TGCGCCAGCAGGGAGCCGGGGGCCACCGGGGAGCTGTTTTTT.

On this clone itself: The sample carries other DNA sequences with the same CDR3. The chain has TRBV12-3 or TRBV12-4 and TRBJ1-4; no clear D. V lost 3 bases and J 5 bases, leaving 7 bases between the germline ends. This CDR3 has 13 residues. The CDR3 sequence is CASSFGGNEKLFF. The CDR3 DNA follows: TGTGCCAGCAGTTTTGGCGGGAATGAAAAACTGTTTTTT.

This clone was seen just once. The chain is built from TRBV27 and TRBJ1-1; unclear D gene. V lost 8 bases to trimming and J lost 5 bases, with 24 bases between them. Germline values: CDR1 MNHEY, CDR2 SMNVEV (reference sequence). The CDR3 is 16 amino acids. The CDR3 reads CASYPRTGLRRTEAFF. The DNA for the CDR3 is TGTGCCAGCTACCCTCGGACGGGCCTGAGGAGGACTGAAGCTTTCTTT.

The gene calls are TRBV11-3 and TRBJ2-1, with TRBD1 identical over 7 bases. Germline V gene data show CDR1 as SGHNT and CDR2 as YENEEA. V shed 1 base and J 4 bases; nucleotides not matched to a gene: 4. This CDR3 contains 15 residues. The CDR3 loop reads CASSLGQGDYNEQFF. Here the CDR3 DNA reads TGTGCCAGCAGCTTAGGCCAGGGGGATTACAATGAGCAGTTCTTC.

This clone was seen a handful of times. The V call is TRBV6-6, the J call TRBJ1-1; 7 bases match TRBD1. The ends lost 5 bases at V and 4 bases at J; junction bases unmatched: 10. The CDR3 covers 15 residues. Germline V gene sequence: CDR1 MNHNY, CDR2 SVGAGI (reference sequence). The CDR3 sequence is CASSDPMQGGTEAFF. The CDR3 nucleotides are TGTGCCAGCAGTGATCCCATGCAGGGGGGCACTGAAGCTTTCTTT.

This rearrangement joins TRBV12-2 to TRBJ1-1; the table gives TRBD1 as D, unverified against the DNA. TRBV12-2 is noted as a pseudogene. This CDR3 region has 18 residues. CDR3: CASRLEGQGDRGITEAFF. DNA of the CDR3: TGTGCAAGTCGCTTAGAGGGTCAAGGGGACAGGGGAATCACTGAAGCTTTCTTT.

In DNA form, the CDR3 reads TGTGCCAGCAGCCCCCGTGGGGACGTCAGCACAGATACGCAGTATTTT. This translates into CASSPRGDVSTDTQYF. The V gene is TRBV9, the J gene TRBJ2-3; D is tentatively TRBD1 or TRBD2 (5 bases each). In germline, CDR1 is SGDLS, CDR2 YYNGEE. This CDR3 has 16 amino acids. The V gene lost 4 bases and the J gene lost 0 bases, with 15 bases spanning the gap. The entire variable domain, with the rest obtained from reference TRBV9 and TRBJ2-3, is as follows: DSGVTQTPKHLITATGQRVTLRCSPRSGDLSVYWYQQSLDQGLQFLIQYYNGEERAKGNILERFSAQQFPDLHSELNLSSLELGDSALYFCASSPRGDVSTDTQYFGPGTRLTVL.